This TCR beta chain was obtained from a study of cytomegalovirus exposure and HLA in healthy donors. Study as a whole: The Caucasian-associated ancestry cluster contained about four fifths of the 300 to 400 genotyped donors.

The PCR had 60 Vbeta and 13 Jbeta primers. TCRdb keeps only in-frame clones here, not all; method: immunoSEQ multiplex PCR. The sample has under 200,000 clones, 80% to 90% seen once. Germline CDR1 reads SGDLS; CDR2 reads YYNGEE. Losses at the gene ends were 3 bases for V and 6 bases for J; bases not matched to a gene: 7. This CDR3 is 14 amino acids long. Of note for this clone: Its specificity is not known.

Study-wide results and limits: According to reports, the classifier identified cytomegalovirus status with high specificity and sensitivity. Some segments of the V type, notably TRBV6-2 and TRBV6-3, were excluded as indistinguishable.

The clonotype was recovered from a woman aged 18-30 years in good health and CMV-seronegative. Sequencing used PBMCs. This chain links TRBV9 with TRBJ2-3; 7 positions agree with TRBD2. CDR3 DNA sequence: TGTGCCAGCAGCGCTAGCGGTAAGCTGGATACGCAGTATTTT. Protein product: CASSASGKLDTQYF.